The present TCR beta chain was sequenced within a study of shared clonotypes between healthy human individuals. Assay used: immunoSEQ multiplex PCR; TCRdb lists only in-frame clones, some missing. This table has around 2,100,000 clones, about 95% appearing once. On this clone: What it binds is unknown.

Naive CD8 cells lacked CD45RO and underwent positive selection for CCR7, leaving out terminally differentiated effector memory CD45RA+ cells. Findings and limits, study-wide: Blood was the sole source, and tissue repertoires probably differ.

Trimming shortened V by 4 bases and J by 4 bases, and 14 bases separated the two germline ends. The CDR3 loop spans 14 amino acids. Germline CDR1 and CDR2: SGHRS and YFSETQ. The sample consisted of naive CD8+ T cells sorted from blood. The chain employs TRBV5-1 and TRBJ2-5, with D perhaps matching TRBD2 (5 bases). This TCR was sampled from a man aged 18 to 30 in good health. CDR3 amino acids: CASSPAGGGETQYF. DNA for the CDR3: TGCGCCAGCAGCCCCGCGGGCGGTGGAGAGACCCAGTACTTC.